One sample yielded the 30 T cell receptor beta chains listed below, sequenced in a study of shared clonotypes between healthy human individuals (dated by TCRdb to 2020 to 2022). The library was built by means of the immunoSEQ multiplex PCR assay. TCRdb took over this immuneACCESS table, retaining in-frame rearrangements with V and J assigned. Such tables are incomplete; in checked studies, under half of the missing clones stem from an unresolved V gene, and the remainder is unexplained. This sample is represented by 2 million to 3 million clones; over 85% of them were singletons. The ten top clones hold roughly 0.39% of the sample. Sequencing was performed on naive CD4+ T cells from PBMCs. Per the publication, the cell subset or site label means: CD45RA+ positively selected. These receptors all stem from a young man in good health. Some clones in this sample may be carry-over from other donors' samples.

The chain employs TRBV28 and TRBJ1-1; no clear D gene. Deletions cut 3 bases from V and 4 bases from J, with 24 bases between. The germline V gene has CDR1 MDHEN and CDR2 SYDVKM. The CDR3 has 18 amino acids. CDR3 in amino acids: CASSLRDGSRRKVTEAFF. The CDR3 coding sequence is TGTGCCAGCAGTTTGCGCGACGGGTCTCGGAGGAAGGTCACTGAAGCTTTCTTT.

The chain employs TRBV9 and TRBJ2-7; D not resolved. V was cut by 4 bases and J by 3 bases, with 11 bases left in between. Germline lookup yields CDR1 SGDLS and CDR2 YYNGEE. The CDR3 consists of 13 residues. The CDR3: CASSPEPFYEQYF. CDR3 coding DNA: TGTGCCAGCAGCCCCGAACCTTTCTACGAGCAGTACTTC.

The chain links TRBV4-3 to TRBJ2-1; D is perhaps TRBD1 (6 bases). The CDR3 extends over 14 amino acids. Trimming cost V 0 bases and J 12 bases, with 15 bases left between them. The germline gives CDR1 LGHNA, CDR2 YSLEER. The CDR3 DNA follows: TGCGCCAGCAGCCAAGAAGGGGGTACGGGAAGGCAGTTCTTC. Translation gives CASSQEGGTGRQFF.

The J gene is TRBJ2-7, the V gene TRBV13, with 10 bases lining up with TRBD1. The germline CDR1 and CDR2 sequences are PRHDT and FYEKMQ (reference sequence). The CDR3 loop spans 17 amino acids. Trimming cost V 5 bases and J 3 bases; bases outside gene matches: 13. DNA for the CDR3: TGTGCCAGCAGCCCAAGCCCCGGGACAGGGGAATACTACGAGCAGTACTTC. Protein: CASSPSPGTGEYYEQYF.

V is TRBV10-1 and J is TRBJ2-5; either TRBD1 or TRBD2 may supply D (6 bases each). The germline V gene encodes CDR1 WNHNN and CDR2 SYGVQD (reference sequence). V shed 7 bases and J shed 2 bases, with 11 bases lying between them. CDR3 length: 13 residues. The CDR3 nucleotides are TGCGCCAGCACCGAAGGGGGGCAAGAGACCCAGTACTTC. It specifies CASTEGGQETQYF.

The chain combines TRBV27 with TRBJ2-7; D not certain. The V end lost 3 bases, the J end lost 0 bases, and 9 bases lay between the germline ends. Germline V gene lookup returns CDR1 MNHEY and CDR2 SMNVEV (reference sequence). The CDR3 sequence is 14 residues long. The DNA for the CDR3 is TGTGCCAGCAGTTTTGTCCCGAGCTCCTACGAGCAGTACTTC. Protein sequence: CASSFVPSSYEQYF.

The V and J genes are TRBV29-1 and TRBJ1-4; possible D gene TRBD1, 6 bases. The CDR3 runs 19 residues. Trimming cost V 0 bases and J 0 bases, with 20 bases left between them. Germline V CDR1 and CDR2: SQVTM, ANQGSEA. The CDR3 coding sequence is TGCAGCGTTGAAGATAGTGCAGTGACAGGACGTGCAACTAATGAAAAACTGTTTTTT. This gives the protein CSVEDSAVTGRATNEKLFF.

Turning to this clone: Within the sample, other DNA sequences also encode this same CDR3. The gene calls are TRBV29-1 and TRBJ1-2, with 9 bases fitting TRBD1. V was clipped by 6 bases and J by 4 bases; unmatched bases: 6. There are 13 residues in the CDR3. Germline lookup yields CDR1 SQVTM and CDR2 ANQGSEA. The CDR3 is CSVAGTGIYGYTF. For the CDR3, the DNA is TGCAGCGTGGCCGGGACAGGGATCTATGGCTACACCTTC.

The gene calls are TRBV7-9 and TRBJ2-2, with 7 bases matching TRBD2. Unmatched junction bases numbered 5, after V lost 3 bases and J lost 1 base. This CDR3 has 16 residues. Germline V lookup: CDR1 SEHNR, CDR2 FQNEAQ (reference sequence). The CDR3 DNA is TGTGCCAGCAGCTTGCGGGGGTCCGGGAACACCGGGGAGCTGTTTTTT. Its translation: CASSLRGSGNTGELFF.

CDR3: CAIMAGAGQETQYF. In nucleotides, the CDR3 is TGTGCCATCATGGCAGGAGCGGGACAAGAGACCCAGTACTTC. The rearrangement uses TRBV10-3 and TRBJ2-5, with 7 bases aligning to TRBD2. V was clipped by 7 bases and J by 2 bases; unmatched bases: 7. The CDR3 contains 14 residues. Per the germline V gene, CDR1 is ENHRY and CDR2 is SYGVKD.

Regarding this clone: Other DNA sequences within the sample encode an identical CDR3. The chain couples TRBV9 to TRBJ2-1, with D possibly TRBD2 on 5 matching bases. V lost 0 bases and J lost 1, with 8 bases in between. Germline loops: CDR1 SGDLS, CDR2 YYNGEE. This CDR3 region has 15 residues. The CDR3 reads CASSVVSGSYNEQFF. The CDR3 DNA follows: TGTGCCAGCAGCGTAGTTTCGGGGTCCTACAATGAGCAGTTCTTC.

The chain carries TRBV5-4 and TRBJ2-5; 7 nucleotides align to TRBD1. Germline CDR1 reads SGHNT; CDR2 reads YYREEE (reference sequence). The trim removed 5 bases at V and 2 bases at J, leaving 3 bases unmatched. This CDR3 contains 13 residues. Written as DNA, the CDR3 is TGTGCCAGCAGTGGGACAGTACAAGAGACCCAGTACTTC. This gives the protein CASSGTVQETQYF.

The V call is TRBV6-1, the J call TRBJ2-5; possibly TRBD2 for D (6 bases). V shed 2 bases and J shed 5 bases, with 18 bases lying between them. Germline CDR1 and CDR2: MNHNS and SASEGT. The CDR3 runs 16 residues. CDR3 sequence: CASSENTSPGEETQYF. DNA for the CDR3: TGTGCCAGCAGTGAAAATACGTCCCCGGGGGAGGAGACCCAGTACTTC.

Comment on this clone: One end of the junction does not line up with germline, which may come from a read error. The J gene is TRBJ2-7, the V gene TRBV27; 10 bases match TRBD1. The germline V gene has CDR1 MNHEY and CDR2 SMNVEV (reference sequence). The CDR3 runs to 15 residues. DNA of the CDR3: TGTACCAGCAGTTTATCGGGGACAGGGGTCGGCGAGCAGTACTTC. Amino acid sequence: CTSSLSGTGVGEQYF.

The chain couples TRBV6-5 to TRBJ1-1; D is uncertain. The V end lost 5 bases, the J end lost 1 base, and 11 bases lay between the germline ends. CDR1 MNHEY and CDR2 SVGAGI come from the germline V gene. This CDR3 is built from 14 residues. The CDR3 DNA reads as TGTGCCAGCAGTCTCCGGCTAACGAACACTGAAGCTTTCTTT. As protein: CASSLRLTNTEAFF.

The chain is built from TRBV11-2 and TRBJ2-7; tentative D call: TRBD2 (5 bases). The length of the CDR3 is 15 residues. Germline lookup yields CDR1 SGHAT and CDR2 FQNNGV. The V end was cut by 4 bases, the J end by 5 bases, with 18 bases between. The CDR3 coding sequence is TGTGCCAGCAGCTGGCTAGGAGGAGACGTGAACGAGCAGTACTTC. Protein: CASSWLGGDVNEQYF.

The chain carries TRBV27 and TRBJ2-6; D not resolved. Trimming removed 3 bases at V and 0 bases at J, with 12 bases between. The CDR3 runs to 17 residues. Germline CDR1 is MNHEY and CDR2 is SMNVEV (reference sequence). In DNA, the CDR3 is TGTGCCAGCAGTTTTGGCAGATCCAGCTCTGGGGCCAACGTCCTGACTTTC. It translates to CASSFGRSSSGANVLTF.

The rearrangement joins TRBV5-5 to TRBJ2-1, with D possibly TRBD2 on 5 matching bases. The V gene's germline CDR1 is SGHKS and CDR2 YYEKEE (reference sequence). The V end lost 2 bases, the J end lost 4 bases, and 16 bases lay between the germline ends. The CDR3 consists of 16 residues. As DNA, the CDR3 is TGTGCCAGCAGCTTACTCGAGGGCCGTTTATACAATGAGCAGTTCTTC. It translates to CASSLLEGRLYNEQFF.

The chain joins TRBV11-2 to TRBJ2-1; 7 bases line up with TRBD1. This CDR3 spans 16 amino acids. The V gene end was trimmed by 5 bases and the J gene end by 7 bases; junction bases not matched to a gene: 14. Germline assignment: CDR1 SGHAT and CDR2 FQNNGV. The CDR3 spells CASSRTITGAGNEQFF. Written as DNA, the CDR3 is TGTGCCAGCAGCCGTACCATTACAGGGGCGGGTAATGAGCAGTTCTTC.

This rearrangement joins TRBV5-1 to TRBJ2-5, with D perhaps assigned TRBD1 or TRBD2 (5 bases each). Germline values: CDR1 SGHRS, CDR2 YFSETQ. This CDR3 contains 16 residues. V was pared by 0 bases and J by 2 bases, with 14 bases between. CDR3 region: CASSLAPGSLQETQYF. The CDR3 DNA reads TGCGCCAGCAGCTTGGCCCCAGGGAGCTTACAAGAGACCCAGTACTTC.

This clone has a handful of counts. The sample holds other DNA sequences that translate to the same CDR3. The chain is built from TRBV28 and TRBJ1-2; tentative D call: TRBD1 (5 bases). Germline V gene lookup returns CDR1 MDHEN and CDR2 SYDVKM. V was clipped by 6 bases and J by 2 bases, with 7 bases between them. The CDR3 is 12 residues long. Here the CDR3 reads CASSRQNYGYTF. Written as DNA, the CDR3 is TGTGCCAGCAGCCGACAGAACTATGGCTACACCTTC.

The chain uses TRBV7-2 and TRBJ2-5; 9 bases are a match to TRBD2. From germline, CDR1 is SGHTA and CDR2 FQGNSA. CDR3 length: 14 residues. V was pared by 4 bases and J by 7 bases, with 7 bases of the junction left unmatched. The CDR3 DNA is TGTGCCAGCAGCTCCCAGGGCGGGAGGGCGACCCAGTACTTC. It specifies CASSSQGGRATQYF.

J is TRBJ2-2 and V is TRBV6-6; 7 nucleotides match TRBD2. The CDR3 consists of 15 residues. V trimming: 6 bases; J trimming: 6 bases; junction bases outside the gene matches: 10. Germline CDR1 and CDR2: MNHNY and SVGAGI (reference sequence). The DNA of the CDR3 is TGTGCCAGCAGCCCCCGTGGGAGGGAGTCCGGGGAGCTGTTTTTT. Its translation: CASSPRGRESGELFF.

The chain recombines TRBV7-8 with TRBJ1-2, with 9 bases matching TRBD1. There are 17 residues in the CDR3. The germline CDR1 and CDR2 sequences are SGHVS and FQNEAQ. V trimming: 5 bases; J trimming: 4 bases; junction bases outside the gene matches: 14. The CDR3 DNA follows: TGTGCCAGCAGCACCCAGCCCGGGACAGGGACCGCCTATGGCTACACCTTC. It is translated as CASSTQPGTGTAYGYTF. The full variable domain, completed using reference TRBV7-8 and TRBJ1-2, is GAGVSQSPRYKVAKRGQDVALRCDPISGHVSLFWYQQALGQGPEFLTYFQNEAQLDKSGLPSDRFFAERPEGSVSTLKIQRTQQEDSAVYLCASSTQPGTGTAYGYTFGSGTRLTVV.

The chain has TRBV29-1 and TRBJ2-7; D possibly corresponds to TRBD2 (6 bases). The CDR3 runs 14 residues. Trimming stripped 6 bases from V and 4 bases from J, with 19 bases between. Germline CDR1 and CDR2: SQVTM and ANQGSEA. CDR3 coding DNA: TGCAGCGTCCGCGCCGGGAGCGATACTTACGAGCAGTACTTC. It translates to CSVRAGSDTYEQYF.

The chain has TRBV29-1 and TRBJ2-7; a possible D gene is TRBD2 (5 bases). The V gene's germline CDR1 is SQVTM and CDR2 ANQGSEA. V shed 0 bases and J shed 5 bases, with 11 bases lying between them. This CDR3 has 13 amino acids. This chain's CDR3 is CSVEEIGSDEQYF. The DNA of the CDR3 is TGCAGCGTTGAAGAGATAGGGAGTGACGAGCAGTACTTC.

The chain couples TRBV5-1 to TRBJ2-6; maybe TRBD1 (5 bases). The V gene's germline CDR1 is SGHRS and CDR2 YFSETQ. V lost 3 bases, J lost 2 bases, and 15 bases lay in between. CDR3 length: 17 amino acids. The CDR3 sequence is CASSWALRGTGANVLTF. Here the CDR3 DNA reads TGCGCCAGCAGCTGGGCCCTTAGGGGAACTGGGGCCAACGTCCTGACTTTC.

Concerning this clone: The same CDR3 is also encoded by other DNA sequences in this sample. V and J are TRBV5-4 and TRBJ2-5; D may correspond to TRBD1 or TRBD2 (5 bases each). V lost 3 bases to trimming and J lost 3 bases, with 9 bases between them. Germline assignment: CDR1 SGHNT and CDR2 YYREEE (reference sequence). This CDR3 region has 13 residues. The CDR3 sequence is CASSSGTEETQYF. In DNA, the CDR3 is TGTGCCAGCAGCTCCGGGACGGAAGAGACCCAGTACTTC.

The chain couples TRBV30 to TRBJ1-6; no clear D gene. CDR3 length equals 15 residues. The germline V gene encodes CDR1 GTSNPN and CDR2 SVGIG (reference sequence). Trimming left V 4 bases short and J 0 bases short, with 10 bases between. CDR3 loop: CAWMGMSSYNSPLHF. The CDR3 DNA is TGTGCCTGGATGGGTATGAGCTCCTATAATTCACCCCTCCACTTT.

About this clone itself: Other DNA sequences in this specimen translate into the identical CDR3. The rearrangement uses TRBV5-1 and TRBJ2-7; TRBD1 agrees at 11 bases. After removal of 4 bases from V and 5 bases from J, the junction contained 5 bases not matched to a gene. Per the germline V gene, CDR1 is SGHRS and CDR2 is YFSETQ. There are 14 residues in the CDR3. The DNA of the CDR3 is TGCGCCAGCAGCCCCGGACAGGGGGCTAACGAGCAGTACTTC. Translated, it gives CASSPGQGANEQYF.